What follows are 27 T cell receptor beta chains derived from one specimen sequenced in a study of shared clonotypes between healthy human individuals. Repertoires were generated with immunoSEQ multiplex PCR, while TCRdb's copy carries only in-frame clones and drops some. The table shows about 980,000 clones, with 76% occurring only once. Sequencing input: memory CD4+ T cells sorted from blood. Subset: CD45RA-negative fraction. All receptors come from a man aged 18 to 30 in good health.

This clone appeared many times. V and J are TRBV27 and TRBJ1-3; weak D call: TRBD1 (5 bases). V was trimmed by 5 bases and J by 0 bases, leaving 29 bases between them. The CDR3 loop spans 21 amino acids. Germline loops: CDR1 MNHEY, CDR2 SMNVEV (reference sequence). The CDR3 region is CASSKLEWGDDQGRSGNTIYF. The CDR3 DNA reads as TGTGCCAGCAGTAAGTTGGAGTGGGGCGACGACCAGGGCCGCTCTGGAAACACCATATATTTT.

CDR3 sequence: CASSLGGTSGSAIYNEQFF. The DNA for the CDR3 is TGTGCCAGCAGCTTAGGCGGGACTAGCGGTTCAGCTATCTACAATGAGCAGTTCTTC. The chain uses TRBV11-3 and TRBJ2-1; 11 bases map to TRBD2. Germline V lookup: CDR1 SGHNT, CDR2 YENEEA. This CDR3 is 19 amino acids long. The ends lost 1 base at V and 3 bases at J; junction bases unmatched: 11.

The V call is TRBV18, the J call TRBJ2-2, with 13 positions matching TRBD2. This CDR3 contains 17 residues. J was trimmed by 1 base and V by 3 bases; bases with no gene match: 2. CDR1 and CDR2 (germline): KGHSH, LQKENI. For the CDR3, the DNA is TGTGCCAGCTCACCCGGGACTAGCGGGGAGAACACCGGGGAGCTGTTTTTT. Its translation is CASSPGTSGENTGELFF.

This chain links TRBV14 with TRBJ2-5, with no clear D. Germline CDR1 reads SGHDN; CDR2 reads FVKESK. Trimming stripped 1 base from V and 5 bases from J, with 8 bases between. This CDR3 is 13 amino acids long. CDR3 in amino acids: CASSQGVLETQYF. The CDR3 coding sequence is TGTGCCAGCAGCCAAGGAGTCTTGGAGACCCAGTACTTC.

The V and J genes are TRBV7-8 and TRBJ2-2, with 11 positions matching TRBD2. Germline CDR1 and CDR2: SGHVS and FQNEAQ. This CDR3 has 14 residues. The J segment lost 4 bases and the V segment lost 8 bases, leaving 3 bases of the junction unmatched. The CDR3 reads CASGGTSGTGELFF. The CDR3 DNA follows: TGTGCCAGCGGTGGGACTAGCGGCACCGGGGAGCTGTTTTTT.

The chain joins TRBV5-3 to TRBJ1-1; 7 bases fit TRBD1. TRBV5-3 is classed as an ORF, of uncertain function. Trimming at V came to 8 bases and at J to 0 bases, leaving 7 bases not matched to a gene. The CDR3 is 14 residues long. CDR3 sequence (DNA): TGTGCCAGCAACCCACAGGGGCTGAACACTGAAGCTTTCTTT. The encoded protein is CASNPQGLNTEAFF.

The V gene is TRBV28, the J gene TRBJ2-2; possibly TRBD1 for D (6 bases). The V gene's germline CDR1 is MDHEN and CDR2 SYDVKM. V was trimmed by 10 bases and J by 3 bases, leaving 18 bases between them. This CDR3 comprises 15 residues. The CDR3 nucleotides are TGTGCCACCTTAAGGGGAACAGGGCACACCGGGGAGCTGTTTTTT. Translated, it gives CATLRGTGHTGELFF.

The rearrangement links TRBV6-1 to TRBJ2-3; D is unresolved. V dropped 10 bases and J dropped 2 bases, with 10 bases sitting between them. This CDR3 has 12 residues. The germline CDR1 and CDR2 sequences are MNHNS and SASEGT. The CDR3 DNA follows: TGTGCCACCCGTTCGGACACAGATACGCAGTATTTT. It specifies CATRSDTDTQYF.

Only one count was recorded for this clone. The V call is TRBV11-2, the J call TRBJ1-2; no reliable D call. The CDR3 has 13 residues. Germline V gene sequence: CDR1 SGHAT, CDR2 FQNNGV. V dropped 3 bases and J dropped 3 bases, with 8 bases sitting between them. CDR3 region: CASSFSLDYGYTF. Here the CDR3 DNA reads TGTGCCAGCAGCTTCAGTCTGGACTATGGCTACACCTTC.

The V and J genes are TRBV5-6 and TRBJ2-3, with 9 bases fitting TRBD2. The CDR3 runs 16 residues. V was pared by 4 bases and J by 5 bases, with 11 bases of the junction left unmatched. CDR1 SGHDT and CDR2 YYEEEE come from the germline V gene. The CDR3 reads CASSMISGGQGDTQYF. CDR3 sequence (DNA): TGTGCCAGCAGCATGATTAGCGGGGGCCAGGGAGATACGCAGTATTTT. Supplemented by reference TRBV5-6 and TRBJ2-3, the full variable domain reads DAGVTQSPTHLIKTRGQQVTLRCSPKSGHDTVSWYQQALGQGPQFIFQYYEEEERQRGNFPDRFSGHQFPNYSSELNVNALLLGDSALYLCASSMISGGQGDTQYFGPGTRLTVL.

The rearrangement joins TRBV5-6 to TRBJ1-2; D gene uncertain. This CDR3 spans 12 amino acids. Trimming took off 7 bases at V and 1 base at J, with 8 bases between the two ends. CDR1 and CDR2 from the germline V gene are SGHDT and YYEEEE. The CDR3 region is CASDRNNYGYTF. DNA for the CDR3: TGTGCCAGCGATCGGAATAACTATGGCTACACCTTC.

This chain links TRBV28 with TRBJ1-5; 9 bases map to TRBD1. V gave up 6 bases and J gave up 7 bases; unmatched junction bases: 7. The germline V gene encodes CDR1 MDHEN and CDR2 SYDVKM. The CDR3 runs to 14 residues. CDR3 DNA: TGTGCCAGCAGATCACAGGGGACAGGGCAGCCCCAGCATTTT. It specifies CASRSQGTGQPQHF.

A note on this clone: At the DNA level, this CDR3 is encoded by other sequences in the same sample as well. V is TRBV7-2 and J is TRBJ2-6, with a tentative D call TRBD1 (6 bases). Germline-derived CDR1 and CDR2 are SGHTA and FQGNSA. V was clipped by 5 bases and J by 0 bases, with 11 bases between them. CDR3 size: 16 residues. The CDR3 sequence: CASSPRGGSGANVLTF. CDR3 DNA: TGTGCCAGCAGCCCTAGAGGGGGCTCTGGGGCCAACGTCCTGACTTTC.

The chain uses TRBV5-6 and TRBJ2-5; TRBD2 agrees at 8 bases. The CDR3 is 15 amino acids. J lost 3 bases, V lost 0 bases, and 4 bases had no gene match. Germline loops: CDR1 SGHDT, CDR2 YYEEEE. Written as DNA, the CDR3 is TGTGCCAGCAGCTTGGCCGGACTAGCCGAAGAGACCCAGTACTTC. Protein product: CASSLAGLAEETQYF.

The V call is TRBV6-1, the J call TRBJ2-3; D gene uncertain. CDR3 length: 15 residues. Germline-derived CDR1 and CDR2 are MNHNS and SASEGT. V lost 3 bases and J lost 1, with 11 bases in between. CDR3 region: CASSDINQGTDTQYF. The CDR3 DNA follows: TGTGCCAGCAGTGACATTAACCAGGGCACAGATACGCAGTATTTT.

The chain employs TRBV19 and TRBJ1-3, with D maybe TRBD1 (5 bases). V was trimmed by 6 bases and J by 0 bases, leaving 12 bases between them. This CDR3 is built from 15 residues. Per the germline V gene, CDR1 is LNHDA and CDR2 is SQIVND (reference sequence). CDR3 residues: CASREGQNSGNTIYF. The CDR3, as DNA: TGTGCCAGTAGGGAGGGGCAAAACTCTGGAAACACCATATATTTT. Looking up the rest from reference TRBV19 and TRBJ1-3 gives the full variable domain: DGGITQSPKYLFRKEGQNVTLSCEQNLNHDAMYWYRQDPGQGLRLIYYSQIVNDFQKGDIAEGYSVSREKKESFPLTVTSAQKNPTAFYLCASREGQNSGNTIYFGEGSWLTVV.

This clone was recorded only once. V gene TRBV9 combines with J gene TRBJ2-7; TRBD1 matches 12 bases. V trimming: 3 bases; J trimming: 3 bases; junction bases outside the gene matches: 7. The CDR3 extends over 16 amino acids. In germline, CDR1 is SGDLS, CDR2 YYNGEE. CDR3 DNA sequence: TGTGCCAGCAGCGGAGAGGGACAGGGGGCAAACTACGAGCAGTACTTC. It encodes CASSGEGQGANYEQYF.

The chain joins TRBV4-1 to TRBJ2-5; D tentatively reads TRBD1 or TRBD2 (5 bases each). CDR3 size: 13 residues. Germline-derived CDR1 and CDR2 are MGHRA and YSYEKL. V was cut by 3 bases and J by 4 bases, with 9 bases left in between. CDR3 DNA: TGCGCCAGCAGCCAGGGGGTAAGAGAGACCCAGTACTTC. This sequence encodes CASSQGVRETQYF.

The V call is TRBV5-4, the J call TRBJ2-1; TRBD1 matches at 10 bases. The germline gives CDR1 SGHNT, CDR2 YYREEE (reference sequence). Germline trimming cut 2 bases from V and 5 bases from J; bases unmatched to any gene: 7. The CDR3 is 16 residues long. CDR3 in amino acids: CASSLPGQGVNNEQFF. The CDR3 DNA is TGTGCCAGCAGCTTACCCGGACAGGGGGTAAACAATGAGCAGTTCTTC.

There are a few counts of this clone. The CDR3: CAWNLVRSTEAFF. The DNA of the CDR3 is TGTGCCTGGAACCTTGTTAGGAGCACTGAAGCTTTCTTT. This chain links TRBV30 with TRBJ1-1; D ambiguous. The CDR3 covers 13 residues. Trimming pared 4 bases from V and 4 bases from J, leaving 13 bases between. Germline V gene sequence: CDR1 GTSNPN, CDR2 SVGIG (reference sequence). The full variable domain, completed using reference TRBV30 and TRBJ1-1, is SQTIHQWPATLVQPVGSPLSLECTVEGTSNPNLYWYRQAAGRGLQLLFYSVGIGQISSEVPQNLSASRPQDRQFILSSKKLLLSDSGFYLCAWNLVRSTEAFFGQGTRLTVV.

The chain links TRBV6-1 to TRBJ2-1; 7 bases align to TRBD2. Trimming at V came to 5 bases and at J to 15 bases, leaving 7 bases not matched to a gene. CDR1 is MNHNS, CDR2 SASEGT, per germline. This CDR3 has 11 residues. CDR3 amino acids: CASSLREDRFF. The CDR3 DNA sequence: TGTGCCAGCAGTTTACGGGAGGACCGGTTCTTC.

Comment on this clone: Other DNA sequences in this specimen translate into the identical CDR3. This sequence joins TRBV18 and TRBJ1-1; D perhaps matches TRBD1 (6 bases). V lost 3 bases, J lost 6 bases, and 11 bases lay in between. The CDR3 has 13 residues. CDR1 KGHSH and CDR2 LQKENI come from the germline V gene. DNA for the CDR3: TGTGCCAGCTCACCCAGAGGGGGGGCTGAAGCTTTCTTT. It yields the protein CASSPRGGAEAFF. Based on the CDR3 plus reference TRBV18 and TRBJ1-1, the full variable domain is NAGVMQNPRHLVRRRGQEARLRCSPMKGHSHVYWYRQLPEEGLKFMVYLQKENIIDESGMPKERFSAEFPKEGPSILRIQQVVRGDSAAYFCASSPRGGAEAFFGQGTRLTVV.

V is TRBV30 and J is TRBJ2-7, with no clear D. Germline V gives CDR1 GTSNPN, CDR2 SVGIG (reference sequence). Trimming stripped 3 bases from V and 10 bases from J, with 13 bases between. There are 11 residues in the CDR3. This CDR3 reads CAWSLETQQYF. In nucleotides, the CDR3 is TGTGCCTGGAGCCTGGAAACGCAACAGTACTTC. Filled out from reference TRBV30 and TRBJ2-7, the complete variable domain reads SQTIHQWPATLVQPVGSPLSLECTVEGTSNPNLYWYRQAAGRGLQLLFYSVGIGQISSEVPQNLSASRPQDRQFILSSKKLLLSDSGFYLCAWSLETQQYFGPGTRLTVT.

The genes are TRBV27 and TRBJ1-6; possible D gene TRBD1, 5 bases. The CDR3 covers 16 residues. The germline V gene encodes CDR1 MNHEY and CDR2 SMNVEV (reference sequence). Trimming cost V 5 bases and J 7 bases, with 18 bases left between them. The CDR3 is CASSAPGGALNSPLHF. CDR3 nucleotide sequence: TGTGCCAGCAGTGCCCCGGGAGGGGCCCTAAATTCACCCCTCCACTTT.

The chain employs TRBV4-2 and TRBJ2-7; 8 bases are shared with TRBD1. Germline V gene sequence: CDR1 LGHNA, CDR2 YNFKEQ. CDR3 length equals 15 residues. J gave up 2 bases and V 1 base, and 4 bases lay outside the gene matches. As DNA, the CDR3 is TGTGCCAGCAGCCAAGTAGGACAGGGTCCCTACGAGCAGTACTTC. This codes for CASSQVGQGPYEQYF.

The chain uses TRBV18 and TRBJ2-1; no definite D call. V gave up 0 bases and J gave up 4 bases, with 7 bases separating them. The germline gives CDR1 KGHSH, CDR2 LQKENI. The CDR3 is made up of 14 amino acids. The CDR3 loop reads CASSPPRPYNEQFF. Written as DNA, the CDR3 is TGTGCCAGCTCACCACCGAGACCGTACAATGAGCAGTTCTTC.

The chain uses TRBV10-1 and TRBJ2-1; 12 bases match TRBD1. The CDR3 length is 15 residues. Unmatched junction bases numbered 5, after V lost 3 bases and J lost 8 bases. Germline V gene lookup returns CDR1 WNHNN and CDR2 SYGVQD (reference sequence). CDR3 residues: CASSEVGQGADEQFF. DNA for the CDR3: TGCGCCAGCAGTGAAGTGGGACAGGGGGCCGATGAGCAGTTCTTC.